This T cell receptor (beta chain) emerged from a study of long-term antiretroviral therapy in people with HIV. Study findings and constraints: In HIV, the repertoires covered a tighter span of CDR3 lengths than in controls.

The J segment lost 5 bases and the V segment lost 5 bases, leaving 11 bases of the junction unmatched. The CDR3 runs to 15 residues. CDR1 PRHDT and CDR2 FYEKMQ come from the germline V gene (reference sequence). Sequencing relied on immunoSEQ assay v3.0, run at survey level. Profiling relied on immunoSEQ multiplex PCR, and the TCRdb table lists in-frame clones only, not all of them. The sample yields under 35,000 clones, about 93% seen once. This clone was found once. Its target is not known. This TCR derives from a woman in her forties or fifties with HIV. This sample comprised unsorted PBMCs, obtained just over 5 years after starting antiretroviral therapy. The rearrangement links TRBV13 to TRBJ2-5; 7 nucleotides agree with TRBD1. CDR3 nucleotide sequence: TGTGCCAGCAGCACCCGACAGGGTATCTTCGAGACCCAGTACTTC. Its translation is CASSTRQGIFETQYF.